This TCR beta chain was observed in a study of beta chain features in type 1 diabetes. General study findings and limits: Sequencing from cDNA could over-represent high-TCR-expressing cells.

The authors reverse transcribed all of the isolated RNA, so sequencing captured expressed TCRB transcripts. Only in-frame clones appear in the TCRdb table, and some are missing; sequencing was by immunoSEQ multiplex PCR. Counted here are about 230,000 clones, around 9.6% occurring once; the ten biggest clones make up just under 0.035%. Remarks on this clone: The antigen remains undetermined.

This receptor was taken from a woman younger than 30 in good health. The sequenced sample consisted of naive CD4+ T cells from blood.

The CDR3 loop reads CAWDRTGGTTEAFF. The CDR3 DNA is TGTGCCTGGGATCGGACAGGGGGAACGACTGAAGCTTTCTTT. This chain connects TRBV30 to TRBJ1-1; 10 bases match TRBD1. V shed 5 bases, J shed 5 bases, and the junction held 8 bases outside the gene matches. The CDR3 contains 14 residues. CDR1 is GTSNPN and CDR2 is SVGIG in the germline V gene (reference sequence).